This TCR beta chain was obtained from a study of shared clonotypes between healthy human individuals (dated by TCRdb to about 2020). Context from the whole study: The cohort included a few men and a couple of women between 18 and 49 years of age. For each donor, three plates each were used for CD4 naive and CD4 memory, two plates were used for CD8 naive, and one plate was used for CD8 memory. To estimate repertoire size and how much clonotype sharing occurs between individuals, the study deeply sequenced the blood TCR repertoires of five or six healthy adults. Each donor's leukapheresis produced roughly between roughly 0.85 and 9 billion PBMCs. Different laboratories and diverse techniques were used to prepare libraries and sequence TCR repertoires, to increase sequencing depth and limit assay-specific biases. Results and caveats for the whole study, not just this receptor: Sampling was restricted to blood, and TCR repertoires in tissue are likely to differ from TCR repertoires in blood. Naive subsets generally had larger estimated clonotype richness than memory subsets did. Pairwise subsampling indicated that sequencing depth was expected to affect the degree of clonotype sharing among donors. Clonotypes shared by all four sorted-subset donors showed higher generation probabilities than non-shared clonotypes. Incomplete sequencing was indicated by rarefaction of sorted-subset datasets, despite the large sequencing depth. Across four donors, approximately 5% of naive CD4, around 3.5% of naive CD8, about 2% of memory CD4, and around 0.4% of memory CD8 clonotypes were shared. The genetic and exposure-history diversity represented was limited by the small number of donors.

Healthy HIV-negative adults with no recently reported acute infections or vaccinations were included as donors. Every donor was a Caucasian adult residing in Nashville, Tennessee, USA. CD4+ T cells were enriched by magnetic negative selection, after which naive cells were positively selected on CD45RA and the negative fraction was taken as the memory subset. Blood was collected by leukapheresis, and PBMCs were isolated by Ficoll-Histopaque density gradient centrifugation and then cryopreserved in liquid nitrogen vapor phase. Purity and quantity of every magnetically sorted T cell population were checked by analytical flow cytometry. Genomic DNA was isolated from every sorted fraction and measured by UV absorbance on a Nanodrop 2000c. The CDR3 sequence holds 14 residues, the cysteine and phenylalanine included. Left in the record is the CDR3 DNA by itself, 42 bases read in frame from the first base. The germline V gene provides CDR1 SGHRS and CDR2 YFSETQ. V is reduced by 0 bases and J by 1 base, leaving a spacing of 7 bases between them.

TCR CDR3 regions were amplified from genomic DNA by multiplex PCR using the deep immunoSEQ assay. For each cell subset, the extracted genomic DNA was distributed evenly across all wells of several immunoSEQ 96-well plates, and each plate served as one replicate. For sorted subsets, around 0.2 ug of genomic DNA, equivalent to 25,000 to 30,000 T cell genomes, went into each replicate PCR. The purified libraries were quantified using a Qubit 3.0 fluorometer, sized with a Bioanalyzer 2100, and then quantified again using the KAPA Library Quantification kit. Each immunoSEQ 96-well plate was sequenced on its own single-read 150-cycle Illumina NextSeq 550 flow cell. In the source study's methods: Because only junctional sequences without quality scores were contained in the immunoSEQ output, filtering matching that applied to full-length reads could not be performed. Sequences were annotated with PyIR, a Python wrapper for IgBLAST v1.9, using IMGT germline references to assign V/J genes and CDR3. Reads were filtered out if the reads had weak V/J assignments (E-value above 1e-6), no CDR3, stop codons, out-of-frame junctions, or ambiguous translated residues. A V3J clonotype was defined by an identical inferred V gene, J gene, and CDR3 amino acid sequence. Percentage overlap between repertoires was computed as shared unique clonotypes divided by the size of the smaller repertoire. Three approaches were used to assess repertoire richness: RTK rarefaction, the Chao1 estimator, and Recon v2.1 estimates of unobserved clonotypes. Generation probabilities were computed with OLGA for all TCRbeta clonotypes obtained by the gDNA method from several donors. In TCRdb, the immuneACCESS table is reduced to in-frame sequences with V and J assigned. These tables do not hold every clone; where another copy was compared, an unresolved V gene accounts for under half, and the others remain unexplained. V and J calls and clone size follow that table, whereas D and trimming were derived from the DNA. For this sample there are over a million clones; roughly 95% appear just once. The biggest ten clones account for about 1.2% of the sample.

To note about this clone: It has no known antigen specificity. Within one base of it there is no much larger clone, and no base qualities were kept.

The rearranged chain carries TRBV5-1 and TRBJ1-1; no D gene is confidently identified. The source material was naive CD4+ T cells sorted from blood. Sample cell subset or site, as interpreted from the label and publication: CD45RA+ positively selected. The TCR originated in a man aged 25 to 45 in good health. This receptor carries the CDR3 CASSLATENTEAFF. In nucleotide form, the sequence is TGCGCCAGCAGCTTGGCGACGGAGAACACTGAAGCTTTCTTT.